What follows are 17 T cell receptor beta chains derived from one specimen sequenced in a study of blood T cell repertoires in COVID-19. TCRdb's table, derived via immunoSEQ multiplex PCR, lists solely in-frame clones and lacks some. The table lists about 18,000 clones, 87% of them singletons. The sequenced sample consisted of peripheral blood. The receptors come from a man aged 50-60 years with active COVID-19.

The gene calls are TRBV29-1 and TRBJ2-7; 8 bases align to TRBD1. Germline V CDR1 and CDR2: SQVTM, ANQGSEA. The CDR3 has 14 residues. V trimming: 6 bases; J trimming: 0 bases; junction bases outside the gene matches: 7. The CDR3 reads CSVSRTGRSYEQYF. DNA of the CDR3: TGCAGCGTGAGCCGGACAGGGCGCTCCTACGAGCAGTACTTC.

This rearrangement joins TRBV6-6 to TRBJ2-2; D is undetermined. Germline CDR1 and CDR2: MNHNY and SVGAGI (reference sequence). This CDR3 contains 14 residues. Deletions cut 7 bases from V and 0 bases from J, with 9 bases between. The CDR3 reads CASINTPNTGELFF. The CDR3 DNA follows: TGTGCCAGCATTAACACCCCGAACACCGGGGAGCTGTTTTTT.

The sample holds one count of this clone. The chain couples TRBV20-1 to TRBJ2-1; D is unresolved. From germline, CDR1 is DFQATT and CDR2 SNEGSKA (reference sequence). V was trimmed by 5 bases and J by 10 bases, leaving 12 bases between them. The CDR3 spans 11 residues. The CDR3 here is CSAPVMREQFF. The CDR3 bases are TGCAGTGCTCCCGTTATGCGGGAGCAGTTCTTC.

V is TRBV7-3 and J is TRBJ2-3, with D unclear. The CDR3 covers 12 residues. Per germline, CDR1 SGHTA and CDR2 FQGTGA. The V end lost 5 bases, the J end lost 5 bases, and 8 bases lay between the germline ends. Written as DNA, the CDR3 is TGTGCCAGCAGCCCCAACGGAGATACGCAGTATTTT. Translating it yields CASSPNGDTQYF.

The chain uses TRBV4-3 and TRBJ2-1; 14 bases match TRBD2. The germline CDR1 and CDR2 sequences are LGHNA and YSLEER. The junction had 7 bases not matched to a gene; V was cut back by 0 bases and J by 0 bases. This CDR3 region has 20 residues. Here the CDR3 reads CASSQDLQTSGRGSYNEQFF. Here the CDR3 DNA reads TGCGCCAGCAGCCAAGATCTTCAGACTAGCGGGAGGGGCTCCTACAATGAGCAGTTCTTC.

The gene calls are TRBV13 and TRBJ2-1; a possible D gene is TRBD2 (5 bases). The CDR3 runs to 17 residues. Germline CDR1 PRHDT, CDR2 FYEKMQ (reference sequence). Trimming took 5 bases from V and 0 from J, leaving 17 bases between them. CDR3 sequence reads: CASSPSRGYGSYNEQFF. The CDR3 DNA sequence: TGTGCCAGCAGCCCCAGTCGAGGGTATGGCTCCTACAATGAGCAGTTCTTC.

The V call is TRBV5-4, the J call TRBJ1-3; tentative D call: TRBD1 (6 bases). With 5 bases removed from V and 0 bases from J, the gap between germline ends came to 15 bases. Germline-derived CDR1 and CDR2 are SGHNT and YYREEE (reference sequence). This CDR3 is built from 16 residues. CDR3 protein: CASSGRGGLSGNTIYF. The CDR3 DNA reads TGTGCCAGCAGTGGTCGTGGGGGCCTCTCTGGAAACACCATATATTTT.

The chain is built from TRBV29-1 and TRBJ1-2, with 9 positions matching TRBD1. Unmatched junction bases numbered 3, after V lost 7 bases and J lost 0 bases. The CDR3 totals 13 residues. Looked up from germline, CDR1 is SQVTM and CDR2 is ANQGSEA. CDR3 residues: CSAGDRANYGYTF. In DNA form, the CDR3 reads TGCAGCGCAGGGGACAGGGCTAACTATGGCTACACCTTC.

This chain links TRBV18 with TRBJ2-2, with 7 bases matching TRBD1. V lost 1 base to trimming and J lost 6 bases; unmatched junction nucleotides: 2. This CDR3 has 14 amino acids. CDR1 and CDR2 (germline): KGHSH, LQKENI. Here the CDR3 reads CASSPQTGSGELFF. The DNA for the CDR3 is TGTGCCAGCTCACCACAGACAGGGTCCGGGGAGCTGTTTTTT.

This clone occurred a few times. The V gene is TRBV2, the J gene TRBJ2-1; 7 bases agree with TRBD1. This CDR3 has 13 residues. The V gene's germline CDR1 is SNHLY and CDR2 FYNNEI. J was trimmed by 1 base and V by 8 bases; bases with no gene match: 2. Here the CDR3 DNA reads TGTGCCAGCCGGGACAGTTCCTACAATGAGCAGTTCTTC. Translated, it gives CASRDSSYNEQFF.

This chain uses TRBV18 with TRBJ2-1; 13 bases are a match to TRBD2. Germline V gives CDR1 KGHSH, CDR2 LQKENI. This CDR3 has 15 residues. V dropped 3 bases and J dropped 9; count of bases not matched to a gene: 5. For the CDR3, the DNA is TGTGCCAGCTCACCGGGACTAGCGGGAAGGGGTGAGCAGTTCTTC. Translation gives CASSPGLAGRGEQFF.

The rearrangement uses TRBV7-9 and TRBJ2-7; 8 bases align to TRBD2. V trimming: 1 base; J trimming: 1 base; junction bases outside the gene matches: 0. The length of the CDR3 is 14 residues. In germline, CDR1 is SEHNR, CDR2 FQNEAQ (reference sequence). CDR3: CASSLGGGSYEQYF. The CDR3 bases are TGTGCCAGCAGCTTAGGCGGGGGGTCCTACGAGCAGTACTTC.

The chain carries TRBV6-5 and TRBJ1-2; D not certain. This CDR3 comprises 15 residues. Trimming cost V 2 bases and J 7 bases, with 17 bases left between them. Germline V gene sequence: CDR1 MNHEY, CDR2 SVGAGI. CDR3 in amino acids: CASSYTRTDSAGYTF. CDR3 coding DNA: TGTGCCAGCAGTTACACACGGACTGATTCGGCTGGCTACACCTTC.

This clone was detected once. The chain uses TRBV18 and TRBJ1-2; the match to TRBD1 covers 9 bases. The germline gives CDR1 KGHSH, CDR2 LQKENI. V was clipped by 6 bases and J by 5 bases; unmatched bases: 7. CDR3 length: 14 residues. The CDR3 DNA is TGTGCCAGCTCTACAGGGGGCGTTCAGTATGGCTACACCTTC. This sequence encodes CASSTGGVQYGYTF. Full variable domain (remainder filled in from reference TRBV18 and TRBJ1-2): NAGVMQNPRHLVRRRGQEARLRCSPMKGHSHVYWYRQLPEEGLKFMVYLQKENIIDESGMPKERFSAEFPKEGPSILRIQQVVRGDSAAYFCASSTGGVQYGYTFGSGTRLTVV.

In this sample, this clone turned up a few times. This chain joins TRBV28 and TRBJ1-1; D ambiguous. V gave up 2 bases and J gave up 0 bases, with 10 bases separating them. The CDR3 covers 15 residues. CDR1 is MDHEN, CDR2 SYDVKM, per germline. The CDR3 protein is CASSLDGGMNTEAFF. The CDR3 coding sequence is TGTGCCAGCAGTTTAGATGGCGGGATGAACACTGAAGCTTTCTTT.

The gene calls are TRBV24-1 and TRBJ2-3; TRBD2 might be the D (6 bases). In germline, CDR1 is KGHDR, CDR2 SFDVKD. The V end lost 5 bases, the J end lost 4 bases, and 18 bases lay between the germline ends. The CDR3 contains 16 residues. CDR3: CATSATYGRDPDTQYF. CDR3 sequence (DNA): TGTGCCACCAGTGCCACTTATGGGCGGGACCCAGATACGCAGTATTTT.

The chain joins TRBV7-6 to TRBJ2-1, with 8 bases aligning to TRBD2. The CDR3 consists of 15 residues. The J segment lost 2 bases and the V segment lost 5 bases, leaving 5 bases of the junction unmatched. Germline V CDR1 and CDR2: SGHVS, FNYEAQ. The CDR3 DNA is TGTGCCAGCAGCCCGTTAGCGGGGCCCTACAATGAGCAGTTCTTC. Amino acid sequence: CASSPLAGPYNEQFF.